These 6 T cell receptor beta chains share one sample of origin, sequenced in a study of monozygotic twins with cystic fibrosis. The assay was immunoSEQ multiplex PCR, and TCRdb's table has in-frame clones only and misses some. The table shows 34,000 or so clones, with about 92% occurring only once. The sample was blood. Every receptor here comes from a girl aged 2 to 9 with cystic fibrosis.

The chain couples TRBV30 to TRBJ2-3, with TRBD2 matching over 8 bases. This CDR3 region has 15 residues. Unmatched junction bases numbered 10, after V lost 8 bases and J lost 0 bases. Looked up from germline, CDR1 is GTSNPN and CDR2 is SVGIG (reference sequence). CDR3 residues: CARRAGAPSTDTQYF. CDR3 in DNA: TGTGCCCGTCGAGCGGGAGCCCCTAGCACAGATACGCAGTATTTT.

The chain uses TRBV10-1 and TRBJ2-2; perhaps TRBD2 as D (6 bases). This CDR3 is built from 15 residues. The germline V and J ends were trimmed by 6 bases and 1 base, with 12 bases remaining between them. Germline loops: CDR1 WNHNN, CDR2 SYGVQD (reference sequence). The CDR3 coding sequence is TGCGCCAGCAGCTCGGGACTTCTGAACACCGGGGAGCTGTTTTTT. Its translation: CASSSGLLNTGELFF.

CDR3 sequence: CASSSPSGTSSTGANVLTF. Here the CDR3 DNA reads TGTGCCAGCAGCTCTCCCTCCGGGACTAGCAGTACTGGGGCCAACGTCCTGACTTTC. The chain carries TRBV7-3 and TRBJ2-6, with TRBD2 matching 9 bases. V lost 4 bases, J lost 2 bases, and 12 bases stayed unmatched. There are 19 residues in the CDR3. Germline V lookup: CDR1 SGHTA, CDR2 FQGTGA.

The V and J genes are TRBV6-4 and TRBJ2-7, with 11 bases identical to TRBD2. Germline V gene lookup returns CDR1 MRHNA and CDR2 SNTAGT. V was clipped by 7 bases and J by 1 base; unmatched bases: 6. The CDR3 runs 15 residues. This CDR3 is CASISGLADSYEQYF. In DNA, the CDR3 is TGTGCCAGCATATCGGGACTAGCGGATTCCTACGAGCAGTACTTC.

The chain links TRBV7-9 to TRBJ1-3; D is undetermined. The CDR3 is 14 amino acids. The germline V gene has CDR1 SEHNR and CDR2 FQNEAQ (reference sequence). V was clipped by 2 bases and J by 0 bases, with 5 bases between them. The CDR3: CASSLSISGNTIYF. The CDR3 coding sequence is TGTGCCAGCAGCTTATCCATCTCTGGAAACACCATATATTTT.

This chain joins TRBV6-1 and TRBJ1-5; D gene unclear. Trimming removed 0 bases from V and 4 bases from J, with 7 bases in between. Germline V CDR1 and CDR2: MNHNS, SASEGT. The CDR3 is 14 residues long. The CDR3 spells CASSEAWENQPQHF. The CDR3 DNA follows: TGTGCCAGCAGTGAAGCCTGGGAAAATCAGCCCCAGCATTTT.